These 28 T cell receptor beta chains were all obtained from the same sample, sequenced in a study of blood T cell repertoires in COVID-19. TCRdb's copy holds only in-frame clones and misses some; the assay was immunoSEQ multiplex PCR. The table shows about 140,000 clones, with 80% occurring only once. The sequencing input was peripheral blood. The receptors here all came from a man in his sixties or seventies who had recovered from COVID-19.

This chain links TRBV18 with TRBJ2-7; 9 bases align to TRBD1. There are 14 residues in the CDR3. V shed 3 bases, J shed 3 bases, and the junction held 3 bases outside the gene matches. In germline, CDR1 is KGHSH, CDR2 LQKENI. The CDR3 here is CASSPRDRVYEQYF. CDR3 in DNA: TGTGCCAGCTCACCCCGGGACAGGGTCTACGAGCAGTACTTC.

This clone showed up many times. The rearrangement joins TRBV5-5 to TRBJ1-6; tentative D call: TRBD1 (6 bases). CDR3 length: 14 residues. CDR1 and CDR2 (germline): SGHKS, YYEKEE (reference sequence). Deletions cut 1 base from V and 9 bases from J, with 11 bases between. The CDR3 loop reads CASSLQGTSSPLHF. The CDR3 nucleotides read TGTGCCAGCAGCTTGCAGGGGACGAGTTCACCCCTCCACTTT.

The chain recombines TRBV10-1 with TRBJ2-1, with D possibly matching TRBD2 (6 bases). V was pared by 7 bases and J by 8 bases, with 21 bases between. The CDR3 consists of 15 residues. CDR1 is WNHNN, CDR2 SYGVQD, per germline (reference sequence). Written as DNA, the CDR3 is TGCGCCAGCAAGGGAACCGGGACTGGCTATCATGAGCAGTTCTTC. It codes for CASKGTGTGYHEQFF.

CDR3 in amino acids: CASSIDLEVSGYTF. As DNA, the CDR3 is TGTGCCAGTAGTATTGACTTAGAAGTTTCGGGCTACACCTTC. The chain joins TRBV19 to TRBJ1-2; D remains unclear. The ends were cut back, 3 bases at V and 8 bases at J, with 16 bases in the middle. CDR1 and CDR2 (germline): LNHDA, SQIVND (reference sequence). The CDR3 spans 14 residues.

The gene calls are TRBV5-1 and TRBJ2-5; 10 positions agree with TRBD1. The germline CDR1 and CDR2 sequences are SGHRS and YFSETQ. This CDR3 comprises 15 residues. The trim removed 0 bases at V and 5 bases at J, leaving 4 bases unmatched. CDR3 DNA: TGCGCCAGCAGCTTGGGGGACAGGGGTCGCGAGACCCAGTACTTC. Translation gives CASSLGDRGRETQYF.

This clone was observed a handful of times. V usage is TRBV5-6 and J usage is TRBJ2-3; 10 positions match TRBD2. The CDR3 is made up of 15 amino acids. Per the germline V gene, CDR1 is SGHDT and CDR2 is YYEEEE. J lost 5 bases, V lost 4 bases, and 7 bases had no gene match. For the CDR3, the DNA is TGTGCCAGCAGCCTGGTGGGACTAGCGAGAGATACGCAGTATTTT. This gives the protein CASSLVGLARDTQYF. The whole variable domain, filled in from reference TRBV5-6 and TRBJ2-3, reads DAGVTQSPTHLIKTRGQQVTLRCSPKSGHDTVSWYQQALGQGPQFIFQYYEEEERQRGNFPDRFSGHQFPNYSSELNVNALLLGDSALYLCASSLVGLARDTQYFGPGTRLTVL.

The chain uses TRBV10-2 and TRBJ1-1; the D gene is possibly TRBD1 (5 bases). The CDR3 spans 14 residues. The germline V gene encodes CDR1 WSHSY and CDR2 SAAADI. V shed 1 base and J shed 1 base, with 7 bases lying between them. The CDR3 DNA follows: TGCGCCAGCAGTGAGTGGCAGGGGAACACTGAAGCTTTCTTT. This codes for CASSEWQGNTEAFF.

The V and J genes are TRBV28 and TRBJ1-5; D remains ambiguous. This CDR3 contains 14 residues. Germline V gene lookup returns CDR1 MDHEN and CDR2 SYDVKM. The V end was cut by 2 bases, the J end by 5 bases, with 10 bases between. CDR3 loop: CASSLAGIHQPQHF. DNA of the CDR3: TGTGCCAGCAGTTTAGCAGGCATTCATCAGCCCCAGCATTTT.

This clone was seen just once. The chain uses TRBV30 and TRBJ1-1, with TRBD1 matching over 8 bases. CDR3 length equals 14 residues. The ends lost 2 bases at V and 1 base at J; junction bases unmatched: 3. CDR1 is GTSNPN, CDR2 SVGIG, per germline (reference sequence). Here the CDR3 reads CAWSSGTGNTEAFF. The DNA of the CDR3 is TGTGCCTGGAGTTCCGGGACAGGGAACACTGAAGCTTTCTTT.

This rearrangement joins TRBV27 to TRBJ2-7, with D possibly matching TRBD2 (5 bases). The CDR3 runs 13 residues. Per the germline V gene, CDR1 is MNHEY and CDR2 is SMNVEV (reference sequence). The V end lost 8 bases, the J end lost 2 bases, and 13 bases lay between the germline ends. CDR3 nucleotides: TGTGCCAGCGGAATCGCGGGTGCCTACGAGCAGTACTTC. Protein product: CASGIAGAYEQYF.

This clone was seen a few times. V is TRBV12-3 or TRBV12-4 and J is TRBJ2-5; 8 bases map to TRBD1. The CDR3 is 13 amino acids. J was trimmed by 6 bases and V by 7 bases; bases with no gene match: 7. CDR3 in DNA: TGTGCCAGCACCCTGGACAGGGCTCAGACCCAGTACTTC. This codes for CASTLDRAQTQYF.

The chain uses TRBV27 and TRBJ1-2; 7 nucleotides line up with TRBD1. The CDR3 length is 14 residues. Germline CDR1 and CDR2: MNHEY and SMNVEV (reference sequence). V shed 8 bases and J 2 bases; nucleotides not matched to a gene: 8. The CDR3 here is CASREGAKNYGYTF. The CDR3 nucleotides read TGTGCCAGCCGGGAGGGGGCGAAGAACTATGGCTACACCTTC.

The CDR3 region is CASSQASGRVETQYF. In DNA, the CDR3 is TGTGCCAGCAGCCAAGCATCGGGAAGGGTTGAGACCCAGTACTTC. The chain recombines TRBV14 with TRBJ2-5; D may be TRBD2 (5 bases). V gave up 1 base and J gave up 5 bases, with 14 bases separating them. The CDR3 is 15 residues long. Germline loops: CDR1 SGHDN, CDR2 FVKESK.

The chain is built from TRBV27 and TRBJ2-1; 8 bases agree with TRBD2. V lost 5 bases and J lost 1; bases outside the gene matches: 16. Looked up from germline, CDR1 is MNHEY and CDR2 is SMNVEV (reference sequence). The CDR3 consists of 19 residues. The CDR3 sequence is CASSPLGGGSVVSYNEQFF. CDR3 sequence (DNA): TGTGCCAGCAGTCCCTTGGGCGGGGGGTCCGTAGTATCCTACAATGAGCAGTTCTTC.

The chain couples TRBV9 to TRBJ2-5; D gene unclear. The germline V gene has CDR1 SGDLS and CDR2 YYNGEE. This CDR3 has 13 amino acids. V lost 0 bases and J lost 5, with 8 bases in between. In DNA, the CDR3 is TGTGCCAGCAGCGTAGGGAGTGAGGAGACCCAGTACTTC. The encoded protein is CASSVGSEETQYF.

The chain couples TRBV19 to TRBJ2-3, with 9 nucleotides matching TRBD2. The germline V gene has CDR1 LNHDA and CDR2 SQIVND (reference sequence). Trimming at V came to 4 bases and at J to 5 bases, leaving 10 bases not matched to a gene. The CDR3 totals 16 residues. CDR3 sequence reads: CASSKAGGVIKDTQYF. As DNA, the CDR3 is TGTGCCAGTAGTAAAGCGGGAGGAGTGATTAAAGATACGCAGTATTTT.

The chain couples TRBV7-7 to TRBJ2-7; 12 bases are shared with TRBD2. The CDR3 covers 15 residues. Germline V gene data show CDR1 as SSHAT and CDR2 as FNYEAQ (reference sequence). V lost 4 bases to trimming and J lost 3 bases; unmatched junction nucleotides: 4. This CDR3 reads CASSSRTSGNYEQYF. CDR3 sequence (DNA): TGTGCCAGCAGCTCGAGGACTAGCGGGAACTACGAGCAGTACTTC. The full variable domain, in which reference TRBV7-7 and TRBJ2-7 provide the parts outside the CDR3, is GAGVSQSPRYKVTKRGQDVTLRCDPISSHATLYWYQQALGQGPEFLTYFNYEAQPDKSGLPSDRFSAERPEGSISTLTIQRTEQRDSAMYRCASSSRTSGNYEQYFGPGTRLTVT.

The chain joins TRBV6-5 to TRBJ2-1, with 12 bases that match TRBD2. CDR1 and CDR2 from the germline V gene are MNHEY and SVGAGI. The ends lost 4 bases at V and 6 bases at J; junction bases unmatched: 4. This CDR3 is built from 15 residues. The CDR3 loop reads CASSSGLAGSNEQFF. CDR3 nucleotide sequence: TGTGCCAGCAGTTCCGGACTAGCGGGATCCAATGAGCAGTTCTTC.

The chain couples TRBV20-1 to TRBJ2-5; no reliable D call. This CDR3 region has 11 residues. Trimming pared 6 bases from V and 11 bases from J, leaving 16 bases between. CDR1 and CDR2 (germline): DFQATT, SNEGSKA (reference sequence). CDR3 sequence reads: CSASPLVEQYF. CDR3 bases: TGCAGTGCCTCGCCTCTAGTTGAGCAGTACTTC.

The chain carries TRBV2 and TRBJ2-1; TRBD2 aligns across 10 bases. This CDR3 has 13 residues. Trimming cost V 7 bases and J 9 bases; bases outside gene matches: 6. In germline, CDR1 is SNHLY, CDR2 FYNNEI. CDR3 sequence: CASNQREGGEQFF. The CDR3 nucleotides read TGTGCCAGCAACCAGCGGGAGGGTGGTGAGCAGTTCTTC.

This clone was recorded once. The CDR3 bases are TGTGCCAGCAGCGTAGTCGACTGGGGCCCAGATACGCAGTATTTT. This translates into CASSVVDWGPDTQYF. The chain uses TRBV9 and TRBJ2-3, with D possibly TRBD1 on 5 matching bases. Germline V gene lookup returns CDR1 SGDLS and CDR2 YYNGEE. Trimming pared 0 bases from V and 4 bases from J, leaving 12 bases between. The CDR3 loop spans 15 amino acids.

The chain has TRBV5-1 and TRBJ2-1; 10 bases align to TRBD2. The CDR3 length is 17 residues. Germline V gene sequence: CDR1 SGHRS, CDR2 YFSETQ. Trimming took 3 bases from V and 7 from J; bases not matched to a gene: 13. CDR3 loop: CASSYQGASGSGNEQFF. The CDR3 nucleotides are TGCGCCAGCAGCTACCAGGGGGCTAGCGGGAGTGGGAATGAGCAGTTCTTC.

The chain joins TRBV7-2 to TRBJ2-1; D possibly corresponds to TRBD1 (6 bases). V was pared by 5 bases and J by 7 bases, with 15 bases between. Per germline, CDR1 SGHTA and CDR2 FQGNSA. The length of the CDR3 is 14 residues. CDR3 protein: CASSPGQSRNEQFF. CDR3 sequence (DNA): TGTGCCAGCAGCCCCGGACAGAGCCGAAATGAGCAGTTCTTC.

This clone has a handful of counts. CDR3 nucleotide sequence: TGTGCCAGCAGCTTAGAGGCAGGGGGACACTACGAGCAGTACTTC. Amino acid sequence: CASSLEAGGHYEQYF. The V gene is TRBV7-9, the J gene TRBJ2-7; 7 bases agree with TRBD1. Germline CDR1 is SEHNR and CDR2 is FQNEAQ (reference sequence). The CDR3 loop spans 15 amino acids. With 1 base clipped from V and 3 bases from J, the junction kept 6 bases outside the gene matches.

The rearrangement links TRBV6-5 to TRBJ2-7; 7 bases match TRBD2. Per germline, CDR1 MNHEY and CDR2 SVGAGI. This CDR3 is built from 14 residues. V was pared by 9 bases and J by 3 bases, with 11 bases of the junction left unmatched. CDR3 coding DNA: TGTGCCAGTCGAAGGGACTATTCTAACTACGAGCAGTACTTC. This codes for CASRRDYSNYEQYF.

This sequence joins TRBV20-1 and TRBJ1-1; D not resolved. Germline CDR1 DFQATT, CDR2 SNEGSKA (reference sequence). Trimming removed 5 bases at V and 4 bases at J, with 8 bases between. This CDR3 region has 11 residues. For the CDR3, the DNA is TGCAGTGCTGCTTTCGGCACTGAAGCTTTCTTT. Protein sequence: CSAAFGTEAFF.

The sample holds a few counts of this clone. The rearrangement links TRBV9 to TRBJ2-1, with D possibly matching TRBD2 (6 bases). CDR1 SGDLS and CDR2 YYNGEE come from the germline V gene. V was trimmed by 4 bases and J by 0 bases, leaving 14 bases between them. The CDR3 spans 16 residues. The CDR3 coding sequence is TGTGCCAGCAGCCGCGGGACTCCTAGCTCCTACAATGAGCAGTTCTTC. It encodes CASSRGTPSSYNEQFF.

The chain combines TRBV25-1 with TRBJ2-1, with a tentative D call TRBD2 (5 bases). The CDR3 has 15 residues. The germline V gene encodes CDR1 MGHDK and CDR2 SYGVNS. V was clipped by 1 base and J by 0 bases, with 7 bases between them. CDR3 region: CASSESGSSYNEQFF. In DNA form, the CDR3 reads TGTGCCAGCAGTGAATCTGGGAGCTCCTACAATGAGCAGTTCTTC. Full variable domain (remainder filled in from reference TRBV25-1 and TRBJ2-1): EADIYQTPRYLVIGTGKKITLECSQTMGHDKMYWYQQDPGMELHLIHYSYGVNSTEKGDLSSESTVSRIRTEHFPLTLESARPSHTSQYLCASSESGSSYNEQFFGPGTRLTVL.